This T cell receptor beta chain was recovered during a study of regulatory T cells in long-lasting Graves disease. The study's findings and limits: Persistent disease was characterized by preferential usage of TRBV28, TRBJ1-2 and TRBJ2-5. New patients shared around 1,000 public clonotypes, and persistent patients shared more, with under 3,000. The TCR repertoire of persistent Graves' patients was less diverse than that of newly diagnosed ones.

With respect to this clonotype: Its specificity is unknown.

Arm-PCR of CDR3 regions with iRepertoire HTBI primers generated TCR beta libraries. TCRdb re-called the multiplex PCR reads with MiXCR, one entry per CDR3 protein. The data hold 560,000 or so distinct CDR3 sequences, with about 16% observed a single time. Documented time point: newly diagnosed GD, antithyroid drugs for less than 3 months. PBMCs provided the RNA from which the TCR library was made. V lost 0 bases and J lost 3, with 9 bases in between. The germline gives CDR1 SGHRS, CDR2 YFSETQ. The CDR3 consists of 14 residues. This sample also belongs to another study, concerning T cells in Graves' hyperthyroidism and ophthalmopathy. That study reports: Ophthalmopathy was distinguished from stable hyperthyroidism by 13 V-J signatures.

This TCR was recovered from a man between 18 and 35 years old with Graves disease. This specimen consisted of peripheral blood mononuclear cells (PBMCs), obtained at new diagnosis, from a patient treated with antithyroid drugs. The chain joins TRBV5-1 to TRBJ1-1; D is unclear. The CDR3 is CASSLERTYTEAFF. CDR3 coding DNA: TGCGCCAGCAGCTTGGAGAGGACCTACACTGAAGCTTTCTTT.